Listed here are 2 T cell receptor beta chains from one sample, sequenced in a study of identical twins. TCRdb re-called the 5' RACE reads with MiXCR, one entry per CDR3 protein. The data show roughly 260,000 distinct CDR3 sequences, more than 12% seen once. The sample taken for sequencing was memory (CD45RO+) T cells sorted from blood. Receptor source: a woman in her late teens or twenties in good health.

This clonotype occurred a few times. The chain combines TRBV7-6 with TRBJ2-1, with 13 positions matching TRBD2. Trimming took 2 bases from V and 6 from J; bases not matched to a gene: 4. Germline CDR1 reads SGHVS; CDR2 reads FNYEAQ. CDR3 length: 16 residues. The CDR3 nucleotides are TGTGCCAGCAGCTTACTGACTAGCGGGGGGTTCAATGAGCAGTTCTTC. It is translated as CASSLLTSGGFNEQFF.

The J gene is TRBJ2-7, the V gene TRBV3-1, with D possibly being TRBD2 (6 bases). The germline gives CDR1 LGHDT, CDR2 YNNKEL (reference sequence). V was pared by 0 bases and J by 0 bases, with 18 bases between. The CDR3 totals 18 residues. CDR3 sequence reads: CASSQDRVSGGDSYEQYF. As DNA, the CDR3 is TGTGCCAGCAGCCAAGATCGGGTCAGCGGAGGGGACTCCTACGAGCAGTACTTC.